This passage covers 21 T cell receptor beta chains from one sample sequenced in a study of T-cell memory formation after mild COVID-19. From the 5' RACE reads, TCRdb called clonotypes with MiXCR, one entry per CDR3 protein. The sample consists of more than 120,000 distinct CDR3 sequences, roughly a fifth of them appearing once. Sequencing was carried out using PBMCs or a T cell subset sorted from them (not recorded which). The receptors originated from an adult woman who had mild COVID-19 (a few samples of this study predate the infection). Cell type and time point are not known.

A few counts support this clonotype. V is TRBV7-9 and J is TRBJ2-7; D is uncertain. The CDR3 contains 12 residues. Trimming removed 4 bases from V and 3 bases from J, with 7 bases in between. The germline V gene encodes CDR1 SEHNR and CDR2 FQNEAQ (reference sequence). In DNA form, the CDR3 reads TGTGCCAGCAGCTCGAACGGCTACGAGCAGTACTTC. It translates to CASSSNGYEQYF.

The chain links TRBV27 to TRBJ2-3, with no clear D. V was clipped by 3 bases and J by 3 bases, with 10 bases between them. The CDR3 loop spans 14 amino acids. CDR1 and CDR2 (germline): MNHEY, SMNVEV (reference sequence). For the CDR3, the DNA is TGTGCCAGCAGTTTCAAAACCAGTACAGATACGCAGTATTTT. Translated: CASSFKTSTDTQYF.

This clonotype was seen many times. V and J are TRBV7-2 and TRBJ2-1; the D gene is possibly TRBD2 (5 bases). V was pared by 5 bases and J by 9 bases, with 11 bases between. This CDR3 has 12 amino acids. Germline V gene data show CDR1 as SGHTA and CDR2 as FQGNSA. Written as DNA, the CDR3 is TGTGCCAGCAGCCCGCAGCGGCGTGAGCAGTTCTTC. Translation gives CASSPQRREQFF.

V gene TRBV24-1 combines with J gene TRBJ2-3; the match to TRBD2 covers 12 bases. CDR1 and CDR2 from the germline V gene are KGHDR and SFDVKD. V trimming: 3 bases; J trimming: 6 bases; junction bases outside the gene matches: 6. This CDR3 spans 16 amino acids. In nucleotides, the CDR3 is TGTGCCACCAGTGATCCGACTAGCGGGAGAGCGGATACGCAGTATTTT. It is translated as CATSDPTSGRADTQYF.

This clonotype came up a few times. J is TRBJ1-2 and V is TRBV5-1, with D hard to call. V lost 4 bases and J 6 bases, leaving 13 bases between the germline ends. The CDR3 is 13 residues long. Germline CDR1 reads SGHRS; CDR2 reads YFSETQ. The CDR3 coding sequence is TGCGCCAGCAGCGACACAAGGGCGGATGGCTACACCTTC. Translation: CASSDTRADGYTF. The complete variable domain, with remaining parts taken from reference TRBV5-1 and TRBJ1-2, reads KAGVTQTPRYLIKTRGQQVTLSCSPISGHRSVSWYQQTPGQGLQFLFEYFSETQRNKGNFPGRFSGRQFSNSRSEMNVSTLELGDSALYLCASSDTRADGYTFGSGTRLTVV.

This chain uses TRBV18 with TRBJ1-1; perhaps TRBD1 as D (6 bases). The CDR3 contains 14 residues. Trimming took 2 bases from V and 4 from J, leaving 11 bases between them. Germline V lookup: CDR1 KGHSH, CDR2 LQKENI. The CDR3 here is CASSPWGGGTEAFF. The DNA of the CDR3 is TGTGCCAGCTCACCATGGGGGGGCGGCACTGAAGCTTTCTTT.

V is TRBV18 and J is TRBJ1-1; D is perhaps TRBD1 (6 bases). Germline CDR1 and CDR2: KGHSH and LQKENI. The CDR3 extends over 15 amino acids. Trimming pared 1 base from V and 1 base from J, leaving 10 bases between. CDR3 amino acids: CASSPQGGWNTEAFF. CDR3 sequence (DNA): TGTGCCAGCTCACCACAGGGGGGATGGAACACTGAAGCTTTCTTT.

The chain recombines TRBV7-6 with TRBJ2-1; TRBD1 matches at 8 bases. The CDR3 length is 14 residues. With V trimmed by 5 bases and J by 9 bases, 9 bases remained unmatched. Germline CDR1 reads SGHVS; CDR2 reads FNYEAQ. CDR3 region: CASSPGQGFAEQFF. CDR3 bases: TGTGCCAGCAGCCCAGGACAGGGATTTGCTGAGCAGTTCTTC.

This clonotype was picked up a small number of times. This chain uses TRBV5-8 with TRBJ2-6; D uncertain. V lost 8 bases and J lost 0, with 12 bases in between. The CDR3 is 15 residues long. Germline CDR1 and CDR2: SGHTS and YDEGEE. In DNA form, the CDR3 reads TGTGCCAGAGAGGACGGATACTCTGGGGCCAACGTCCTGACTTTC. It specifies CAREDGYSGANVLTF.

The chain is built from TRBV15 and TRBJ1-1, with D unclear. CDR1 and CDR2 (germline): LNHNV, YYDKDF (reference sequence). The CDR3 is 12 amino acids. Trimming took 1 base from V and 4 from J, leaving 4 bases between them. CDR3 residues: CATSRVGTEAFF. CDR3 coding DNA: TGTGCCACCAGCAGAGTGGGCACTGAAGCTTTCTTT. Complete variable domain (other parts from reference TRBV15 and TRBJ1-1): DAMVIQNPRYQVTQFGKPVTLSCSQTLNHNVMYWYQQKSSQAPKLLFHYYDKDFNNEADTPDNFQSRRPNTSFCFLDIRSPGLGDTAMYLCATSRVGTEAFFGQGTRLTVV.

The CDR3 DNA is TGCGCCAGCAGCGACGGGAGGGCGACCCAGTACTTC. The encoded protein is CASSDGRATQYF. The chain carries TRBV4-1 and TRBJ2-5; 8 bases agree with TRBD2. The CDR3 is 12 amino acids. V lost 5 bases to trimming and J lost 7 bases; unmatched junction nucleotides: 3. Germline V gene lookup returns CDR1 MGHRA and CDR2 YSYEKL.

This clonotype was counted a few times. V is TRBV18 and J is TRBJ2-1, with D possibly being TRBD2 (5 bases). Trimming took 6 bases from V and 7 from J, leaving 13 bases between them. The CDR3 extends over 13 amino acids. The germline CDR1 and CDR2 sequences are KGHSH and LQKENI. The CDR3 DNA reads TGTGCCAGCTCTCGGGATCAAAGGAATGAGCAGTTCTTC. Protein product: CASSRDQRNEQFF.

The chain couples TRBV18 to TRBJ2-3, with TRBD1 matching over 10 bases. CDR1 KGHSH and CDR2 LQKENI come from the germline V gene. Losses at the gene ends were 3 bases for V and 3 bases for J; bases not matched to a gene: 6. CDR3 length: 16 amino acids. The DNA for the CDR3 is TGTGCCAGCTCACCTTCTCCGGGACAGGGGACAGATACGCAGTATTTT. Amino acids: CASSPSPGQGTDTQYF.

The chain carries TRBV7-2 and TRBJ2-5; no clear D gene. The length of the CDR3 is 12 residues. The V and J ends lost 5 bases and 5 bases respectively, with 9 bases between them. The germline gives CDR1 SGHTA, CDR2 FQGNSA. The CDR3 loop is CASSQFMETQYF. The CDR3 DNA is TGTGCCAGCAGCCAGTTCATGGAGACCCAGTACTTC.

The rearrangement links TRBV7-2 to TRBJ2-1, with 15 bases that match TRBD2. Germline CDR1 and CDR2: SGHTA and FQGNSA. After removal of 4 bases from V and 12 bases from J, the junction contained 1 base not matched to a gene. The CDR3 totals 13 residues. The CDR3 is CASSSGLAGGQFF. Here the CDR3 DNA reads TGTGCCAGCAGCTCGGGACTAGCGGGGGGGCAGTTCTTC.

The chain carries TRBV7-9 and TRBJ1-5; unclear D gene. Germline loops: CDR1 SEHNR, CDR2 FQNEAQ (reference sequence). CDR3 size: 14 residues. V lost 5 bases, J lost 7 bases, and 15 bases lay in between. This chain's CDR3 is CASSGSQMDQPQHF. The CDR3 nucleotides read TGTGCCAGCAGCGGCTCACAGATGGACCAGCCCCAGCATTTT. Together with reference TRBV7-9 and TRBJ1-5, the CDR3 gives the full variable domain: DTGVSQNPRHKITKRGQNVTFRCDPISEHNRLYWYRQTLGQGPEFLTYFQNEAQLEKSRLLSDRFSAERPKGSFSTLEIQRTEQGDSAMYLCASSGSQMDQPQHFGDGTRLSIL.

This clonotype has more than one count but fewer than ten. V and J are TRBV6-2 or TRBV6-3 and TRBJ2-7, with 8 bases aligning to TRBD2. The CDR3 has 15 amino acids. CDR1 MNHEY and CDR2 SVGEGT come from the germline V gene. The V gene end was trimmed by 5 bases and the J gene end by 3 bases; junction bases not matched to a gene: 9. CDR3 coding DNA: TGTGCCAGCAGTCCACTTATCGGGAGGGACTACGAGCAGTACTTC. It specifies CASSPLIGRDYEQYF.

The rearrangement links TRBV12-3 or TRBV12-4 to TRBJ2-7; TRBD2 aligns across 7 bases. V trimming: 2 bases; J trimming: 0 bases; junction bases outside the gene matches: 7. The CDR3 spans 16 residues. CDR3 nucleotide sequence: TGTGCCAGCAGTTTAAGGCTAGCGGATTACTCCTACGAGCAGTACTTC. It specifies CASSLRLADYSYEQYF.

This clonotype showed up just a few times. The chain links TRBV7-2 to TRBJ2-1, with D uncertain. Germline V gene lookup returns CDR1 SGHTA and CDR2 FQGNSA. The V end was cut by 5 bases, the J end by 8 bases, with 10 bases between. The CDR3 consists of 12 residues. DNA of the CDR3: TGTGCCAGCAGCCGCAGTCTCGATGAGCAGTTCTTC. This sequence encodes CASSRSLDEQFF.

The rearrangement links TRBV12-3 or TRBV12-4 to TRBJ2-7; 9 positions match TRBD1. V dropped 3 bases and J dropped 1; count of bases not matched to a gene: 7. The CDR3 extends over 16 amino acids. The CDR3 DNA is TGTGCCAGCAGTTTTTCCGGGACAGGGCGTTCCTACGAGCAGTACTTC. It encodes CASSFSGTGRSYEQYF.

This clonotype was observed a few times. CDR3 loop: CASSSGLAGPLYF. As DNA, the CDR3 is TGTGCCAGCAGTTCCGGACTAGCGGGACCTTTGTACTTC. This sequence joins TRBV12-3 or TRBV12-4 and TRBJ2-7; TRBD2 agrees at 12 bases. This CDR3 is 13 amino acids long. The V segment lost 4 bases and the J segment 12 bases; nucleotides outside the gene matches: 7.